This TCR beta chain was recorded in a study of PD-L1 blockade in urothelial cancer. Whole-study context: Across blood samples, T cells had a median count of about 140,000.

PCRs each included synthetic TCR analog templates spiked in. Clones were sequenced by immunoSEQ multiplex PCR, and TCRdb holds only the in-frame ones, with some missing. The sample includes tens of thousands of clones, around 84% of them seen just once. Time point defined: pretreatment peripheral blood. There were between 1 and 8 samples from each patient, taken pretreatment and on-treatment. The sequencing used PBMCs, collected around atezolizumab (anti-PD-L1) treatment. This sequence was found in a woman in her seventies with urothelial cancer.

The CDR3 loop is CASRQGSGMGGYTF. CDR3 nucleotide sequence: TGTGCCAGCAGACAAGGATCAGGGATGGGAGGCTACACCTTC. The rearrangement links TRBV25-1 to TRBJ1-2, with a weak D call TRBD1 (5 bases). The germline V and J ends were trimmed by 6 bases and 8 bases, with 19 bases remaining between them. The CDR3 has 14 amino acids. The germline V gene encodes CDR1 MGHDK and CDR2 SYGVNS.